Detailed here is one T cell receptor beta chain. Only in-frame clones appear in the TCRdb table, and some are missing; sequencing was by immunoSEQ multiplex PCR. Among 90,000 to 120,000 clones listed, roughly 91% were seen once. This sample stems from a study of identifying expanded T cells in peripheral blood. Looked up from germline, CDR1 is MNHEY and CDR2 is SVGAGI. The CDR3 runs 14 residues. V lost 5 bases and J lost 1, with 12 bases in between. The source of this sequence is a person between 18 and 75 years old in good health. The sequencing sample was made of blood. The chain recombines TRBV6-5 with TRBJ2-7; D is perhaps TRBD1 (6 bases). CDR3 nucleotides: TGTGCCAGCAGTGACTACAGGGATTCCTACGAGCAGTACTTC. Protein product: CASSDYRDSYEQYF.